This passage covers 5 T cell receptor beta chains from one sample sequenced in a study of T cell responses to AZD1222 COVID-19 vaccine. Clones were sequenced by immunoSEQ multiplex PCR, and TCRdb holds only the in-frame ones, with some missing. The sample holds some 140,000 clones, about 91% seen once. The sample was peripheral blood, taken on day 0 of AZD1222 vaccination. The receptor source for this set is an adult in good health.

This rearrangement joins TRBV25-1 to TRBJ2-2, with a possible D match to TRBD2 (5 bases). The V gene's germline CDR1 is MGHDK and CDR2 SYGVNS. The CDR3 extends over 15 amino acids. V lost 6 bases, J lost 5 bases, and 16 bases lay in between. The CDR3 region is CASSAGGPETGELFF. DNA for the CDR3: TGTGCCAGCAGCGCTGGCGGGCCGGAAACCGGGGAGCTGTTTTTT.

V and J are TRBV5-1 and TRBJ2-7; the match to TRBD1 covers 10 bases. This CDR3 is built from 14 residues. Per the germline V gene, CDR1 is SGHRS and CDR2 is YFSETQ. The J segment lost 6 bases and the V segment lost 6 bases, leaving 9 bases of the junction unmatched. CDR3 sequence: CASILRQGAGEQYF. CDR3 DNA: TGCGCCAGCATTTTAAGACAGGGGGCTGGCGAGCAGTACTTC.

The chain uses TRBV6-5 and TRBJ2-7, with D possibly matching TRBD1 (6 bases). Deletions cut 6 bases from V and 2 bases from J, with 14 bases between. The CDR3 sequence is 14 residues long. Per germline, CDR1 MNHEY and CDR2 SVGAGI. As DNA, the CDR3 is TGTGCCAGCAGCTACAGCAGGGGTCCCTACGAGCAGTACTTC. Translating it yields CASSYSRGPYEQYF.

The rearrangement uses TRBV6-2 or TRBV6-3 and TRBJ1-6; the D is unclear. The CDR3 is 14 amino acids. V shed 4 bases and J shed 6 bases, with 10 bases lying between them. CDR1 and CDR2 from the germline V gene are MNHEY and SVGEGT. The CDR3 region is CASSLSVINSPLHF. The DNA of the CDR3 is TGTGCCAGCAGTTTGTCCGTCATTAATTCACCCCTCCACTTT.

This clone was detected once. J is TRBJ1-1 and V is TRBV7-2; D gene unclear. Germline CDR1 and CDR2: SGHTA and FQGNSA. The CDR3 has 12 amino acids. V was cut by 3 bases and J by 3 bases, with 5 bases left in between. The CDR3 protein is CASSFFDTEAFF. DNA of the CDR3: TGTGCCAGCAGCTTTTTCGACACTGAAGCTTTCTTT.